Listed here are 25 T cell receptor beta chains from one sample, sequenced in a study of CD8 T cells in Susac syndrome. It was with random hexamers that roughly 0.45 to 1 ug RNA was reverse transcribed. One entry per CDR3 protein, called by TCRdb with MiXCR from the immunoSEQ multiplex PCR reads. The sample lists fewer than 200,000 distinct CDR3 sequences; 90% to 95% were seen once. Sequenced: CD4+ T cells from PBMCs. The source of these receptors is a human donor with Susac syndrome.

V and J are TRBV24-1 and TRBJ1-1; D is ambiguous. The CDR3 is made up of 18 amino acids. V lost 0 bases to trimming and J lost 0 bases, with 16 bases between them. Germline V CDR1 and CDR2: KGHDR, SFDVKD. In DNA, the CDR3 is TGTGCCACCAGTGATTTGGGCGCGGGTCAGTGCATGAACACTGAAGCTTTCTTT. It translates to CATSDLGAGQCMNTEAFF.

The V and J genes are TRBV18 and TRBJ1-3; weak D call: TRBD1 (6 bases). V lost 0 bases and J lost 0, with 15 bases in between. Looked up from germline, CDR1 is KGHSH and CDR2 is LQKENI. The CDR3 has 18 residues. The CDR3 spells CASSPPQQGFLSGNTIYF. CDR3 nucleotides: TGTGCCAGCTCACCACCGCAACAGGGCTTCCTCTCTGGAAACACCATATATTTT.

This clonotype was seen at least ten times. This sequence joins TRBV7-9 and TRBJ2-3, with D uncertain. Germline V gene data show CDR1 as SEHNR and CDR2 as FQNEAQ (reference sequence). Trimming took off 5 bases at V and 2 bases at J, with 2 bases between the two ends. This CDR3 comprises 11 residues. CDR3 DNA: TGTGCCAGCAGCGTCACAGATACGCAGTATTTT. Encoded protein: CASSVTDTQYF.

V is TRBV4-1 and J is TRBJ2-2, with D perhaps TRBD1 (5 bases). Germline-derived CDR1 and CDR2 are MGHRA and YSYEKL. V lost 0 bases to trimming and J lost 6 bases, with 8 bases between them. There are 14 residues in the CDR3. CDR3 in DNA: TGCGCCAGCAGCCAAGATCAAGGGGCCGGGGAGCTGTTTTTT. The encoded protein is CASSQDQGAGELFF.

V usage is TRBV28 and J usage is TRBJ2-1; no reliable D call. V was shortened by 5 bases and J by 0 bases, with 14 bases between the two germline ends. The germline gives CDR1 MDHEN, CDR2 SYDVKM. The length of the CDR3 is 16 residues. Written as DNA, the CDR3 is TGTGCCAGCAGTCCTGCGGCGGCAAGCTCCTACAATGAGCAGTTCTTC. As protein: CASSPAAASSYNEQFF.

The chain uses TRBV2 and TRBJ2-5, with TRBD2 identical over 10 bases. Germline assignment: CDR1 SNHLY and CDR2 FYNNEI. This CDR3 is built from 15 residues. Unmatched junction bases numbered 3, after V lost 3 bases and J lost 2 bases. The CDR3 DNA reads TGTGCCAGCAGTGACGGACTAGCGGTTCAAGAGACCCAGTACTTC. Translation gives CASSDGLAVQETQYF.

The rearrangement links TRBV12-3 or TRBV12-4 to TRBJ2-1; TRBD1 matches at 7 bases. The CDR3 is 13 residues long. With 5 bases clipped from V and 10 bases from J, the junction kept 8 bases outside the gene matches. This CDR3 reads CASSTRGRKEQFF. As DNA, the CDR3 is TGTGCCAGCAGTACGAGGGGGCGAAAAGAGCAGTTCTTC.

This sequence joins TRBV5-1 and TRBJ1-1; D is unclear. CDR1 is SGHRS, CDR2 YFSETQ, per germline. The CDR3 is 16 amino acids. V was shortened by 4 bases and J by 4 bases, with 20 bases between the two germline ends. This CDR3 reads CASSPRPTPASTEAFF. The CDR3 DNA reads as TGCGCCAGCAGCCCTCGGCCAACTCCGGCGAGCACTGAAGCTTTCTTT. The whole variable domain, remainder taken from reference TRBV5-1 and TRBJ1-1, is KAGVTQTPRYLIKTRGQQVTLSCSPISGHRSVSWYQQTPGQGLQFLFEYFSETQRNKGNFPGRFSGRQFSNSRSEMNVSTLELGDSALYLCASSPRPTPASTEAFFGQGTRLTVV.

This rearrangement joins TRBV6-1 to TRBJ2-7; TRBD1 aligns across 11 bases. The CDR3 is made up of 18 amino acids. The germline V gene encodes CDR1 MNHNS and CDR2 SASEGT. V was pared by 3 bases and J by 8 bases, with 18 bases of the junction left unmatched. This CDR3 reads CASSDGTGGRSGLIKQYF. CDR3 bases: TGTGCCAGCAGTGACGGGACAGGGGGTCGAAGTGGCCTTATTAAGCAGTACTTC.

The genes are TRBV5-1 and TRBJ2-3; D could derive from TRBD1 or TRBD2 (5 bases each). The germline V gene encodes CDR1 SGHRS and CDR2 YFSETQ. Trimming shortened V by 4 bases and J by 4 bases, and 13 bases separated the two germline ends. CDR3 length: 14 residues. The CDR3 is CASSPGTLPDTQYF. The CDR3 nucleotides are TGCGCCAGCAGCCCTGGGACCCTGCCAGATACGCAGTATTTT.

The rearrangement uses TRBV28 and TRBJ1-2; the match to TRBD1 covers 8 bases. The CDR3 contains 14 residues. J gave up 4 bases and V 6 bases, and 7 bases lay outside the gene matches. CDR1 is MDHEN and CDR2 is SYDVKM in the germline V gene. CDR3: CASSPGQVIYGYTF. CDR3 nucleotides: TGTGCCAGCAGCCCGGGACAGGTCATCTATGGCTACACCTTC.

This rearrangement joins TRBV28 to TRBJ2-7; D gene uncertain. Germline CDR1 is MDHEN and CDR2 is SYDVKM. This CDR3 region has 13 residues. Trimming stripped 4 bases from V and 1 base from J, with 8 bases between. CDR3 coding DNA: TGTGCCAGCAGTTATAGAGGATCCTACGAGCAGTACTTC. Its translation: CASSYRGSYEQYF.

The chain couples TRBV27 to TRBJ2-6; possible D gene TRBD1, 6 bases. The ends were cut back, 8 bases at V and 1 base at J, with 9 bases in the middle. The length of the CDR3 is 14 residues. CDR1 is MNHEY and CDR2 is SMNVEV in the germline V gene (reference sequence). The CDR3 sequence: CASQRGSGANVLTF. As DNA, the CDR3 is TGTGCCAGCCAGAGGGGGTCTGGGGCCAACGTCCTGACTTTC.

The chain recombines TRBV4-2 with TRBJ2-2; the D is unclear. V was trimmed by 5 bases and J by 0 bases, leaving 7 bases between them. Germline lookup yields CDR1 LGHNA and CDR2 YNFKEQ. The CDR3 has 14 amino acids. CDR3 sequence reads: CASSGNTNTGELFF. The CDR3 bases are TGTGCCAGCAGCGGGAACACGAACACCGGGGAGCTGTTTTTT.

The chain uses TRBV15 and TRBJ1-3; TRBD1 might be the D (6 bases). The V end was cut by 0 bases, the J end by 0 bases, with 9 bases between. Germline CDR1 LNHNV, CDR2 YYDKDF (reference sequence). This CDR3 region has 16 residues. For the CDR3, the DNA is TGTGCCACCAGCAGAGAACAGGGATACTCTGGAAACACCATATATTTT. Amino acid sequence: CATSREQGYSGNTIYF.

The rearrangement uses TRBV19 and TRBJ2-5, with 7 positions matching TRBD1. Germline values: CDR1 LNHDA, CDR2 SQIVND (reference sequence). The length of the CDR3 is 13 residues. J was trimmed by 5 bases and V by 5 bases; bases with no gene match: 5. The CDR3 DNA follows: TGTGCCAGTAGTTATAGGGGGCTGGAGACCCAGTACTTC. Its protein product is CASSYRGLETQYF.

The chain is built from TRBV30 and TRBJ1-4; no definite D call. The CDR3 totals 13 residues. Germline CDR1 and CDR2: GTSNPN and SVGIG (reference sequence). V dropped 1 base and J dropped 8 bases, with 11 bases sitting between them. CDR3 amino acids: CAWSAAEEEKLFF. CDR3 coding DNA: TGTGCCTGGAGTGCGGCCGAGGAGGAAAAACTGTTTTTT.

J is TRBJ2-5 and V is TRBV7-2; 8 bases are a match to TRBD1. Germline assignment: CDR1 SGHTA and CDR2 FQGNSA. V lost 5 bases to trimming and J lost 1 base; unmatched junction nucleotides: 15. The CDR3 consists of 18 residues. This chain's CDR3 is CASSNRGQVSGPQETQYF. The CDR3 bases are TGTGCCAGCAGCAACCGGGGACAGGTTTCGGGTCCCCAAGAGACCCAGTACTTC.

This clonotype was observed once. The rearrangement links TRBV10-3 to TRBJ1-2; D is unresolved. This CDR3 comprises 13 residues. The ends were cut back, 5 bases at V and 3 bases at J, with 10 bases in the middle. Germline loops: CDR1 ENHRY, CDR2 SYGVKD. CDR3 sequence reads: CAISQRTDYGYTF. As DNA, the CDR3 is TGTGCCATCAGTCAACGGACGGACTATGGCTACACCTTC.

The chain uses TRBV4-1 and TRBJ2-3; 12 bases are a match to TRBD2. The CDR3 covers 22 residues. CDR1 is MGHRA, CDR2 YSYEKL, per germline. V shed 11 bases, J shed 0 bases, and the junction held 27 bases outside the gene matches. The CDR3 bases are TGCGCCTCACGGGGTCTTGGCAGGAGGACTAGCGGGGACCTTCCTAGCACAGATACGCAGTATTTT. Translated, it gives CASRGLGRRTSGDLPSTDTQYF.

This chain's CDR3 is CASSFRGHLPNTGELFF. For the CDR3, the DNA is TGCGCCAGCAGCTTCAGGGGCCACCTACCCAACACCGGGGAGCTGTTTTTT. The rearrangement uses TRBV5-1 and TRBJ2-2; tentatively, D is TRBD1 (6 bases). CDR1 SGHRS and CDR2 YFSETQ come from the germline V gene. This CDR3 region has 17 residues. Trimming pared 2 bases from V and 2 bases from J, leaving 16 bases between.

The genes are TRBV28 and TRBJ2-7; 9 nucleotides line up with TRBD2. The CDR3 is 14 residues long. V lost 6 bases and J lost 12; bases outside the gene matches: 15. Germline loops: CDR1 MDHEN, CDR2 SYDVKM. The CDR3 region is CASSSPTLAGLLYF. In DNA form, the CDR3 reads TGTGCCAGCAGCAGCCCGACTCTAGCGGGATTACTGTACTTC.

The CDR3 bases are TGTGCCAGTACGGGGGGCACTGGGGCCAACGTCCTGACTTTC. It encodes CASTGGTGANVLTF. The rearrangement links TRBV2 to TRBJ2-6; D might be TRBD2 (7 bases). This CDR3 contains 14 residues. V lost 9 bases to trimming and J lost 2 bases, with 11 bases between them. Germline loops: CDR1 SNHLY, CDR2 FYNNEI.

The V gene is TRBV14, the J gene TRBJ2-3; D perhaps matches TRBD2 (6 bases). Germline V lookup: CDR1 SGHDN, CDR2 FVKESK. The V end was cut by 4 bases, the J end by 0 bases, with 14 bases between. The CDR3 contains 16 residues. The CDR3 DNA follows: TGTGCCAGCAGCCCGCGGGCGGGGACTAGCACAGATACGCAGTATTTT. Protein sequence: CASSPRAGTSTDTQYF.

The genes are TRBV4-2 and TRBJ2-2; tentative D call: TRBD1 (6 bases). The CDR3 totals 17 residues. The germline V gene has CDR1 LGHNA and CDR2 YNFKEQ. Trimming left V 1 base short and J 2 bases short, with 14 bases between. CDR3: CASSQVQGHSNTGELFF. Here the CDR3 DNA reads TGTGCCAGCAGCCAAGTTCAGGGACATTCCAACACCGGGGAGCTGTTTTTT.